What follows is one TCR beta chain and its context. This sample was taken from a study of blood T cell repertoires in COVID-19. V dropped 2 bases and J dropped 6 bases, with 14 bases sitting between them. The CDR3 covers 15 residues. Germline assignment: CDR1 PRHDT and CDR2 FYEKMQ (reference sequence). Measured with immunoSEQ multiplex PCR; TCRdb has only the in-frame clones, and not every one. This table holds 40,000 to 50,000 clones, 75% to 90% found once. This clonotype was sampled from a man aged 25-40 years with active or convalescent COVID-19. The specimen was peripheral blood. The chain uses TRBV13 and TRBJ2-1, with D perhaps matching TRBD2 (6 bases). CDR3 sequence (DNA): TGTGCCAGCAGCTTAAGCCTCGGGGGAGGCAATGAGCAGTTCTTC. It encodes CASSLSLGGGNEQFF.